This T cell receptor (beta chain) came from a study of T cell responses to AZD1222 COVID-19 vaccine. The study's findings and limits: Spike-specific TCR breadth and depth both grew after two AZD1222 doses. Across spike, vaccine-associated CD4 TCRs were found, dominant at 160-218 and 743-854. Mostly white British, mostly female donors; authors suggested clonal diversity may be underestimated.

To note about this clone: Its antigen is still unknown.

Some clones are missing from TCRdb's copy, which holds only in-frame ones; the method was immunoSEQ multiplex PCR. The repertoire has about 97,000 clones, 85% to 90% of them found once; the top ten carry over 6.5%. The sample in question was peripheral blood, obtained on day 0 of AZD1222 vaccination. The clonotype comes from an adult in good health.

This chain's CDR3 is CASSPTGSSYEQYF. Here the CDR3 DNA reads TGTGCCAGTAGTCCAACAGGGTCCTCCTACGAGCAGTACTTC. The chain links TRBV19 to TRBJ2-7; a weak D match, TRBD1 (6 bases). Germline V CDR1 and CDR2: LNHDA, SQIVND (reference sequence). Trimming left V 5 bases short and J 0 bases short, with 11 bases between. The CDR3 contains 14 residues.